The 32 T cell receptor beta chains in this list originate from one sample, sequenced in a study of OX40 agonist ivuxolimab in advanced cancers. Method: immunoSEQ multiplex PCR; TCRdb's copy keeps in-frame clones and lacks some. The table has some 46,000 clones, roughly 88% seen once. The material was CD4+ or CD8+ T cells sorted from blood, obtained in a trial of the OX40 agonist ivuxolimab. The source is an adult with an advanced solid tumor such as melanoma, head and neck, liver or kidney cancer.

The chain combines TRBV7-8 with TRBJ2-7; TRBD1 matches 10 bases. Per the germline V gene, CDR1 is SGHVS and CDR2 is FQNEAQ. The CDR3 runs 17 residues. V shed 5 bases and J 2 bases; nucleotides not matched to a gene: 12. The CDR3 protein is CASSPAVGTGATYEQYV. CDR3 DNA: TGTGCCAGCAGCCCTGCTGTTGGGACAGGGGCTACCTACGAGCAGTACGTC.

The rearrangement joins TRBV7-8 to TRBJ1-2; D is uncertain. The CDR3 sequence is 12 residues long. V was pared by 10 bases and J by 7 bases, with 16 bases between. Germline CDR1 reads SGHVS; CDR2 reads FQNEAQ. The CDR3 DNA is TGTGCCACCCAGGCGGTGACGGGTGGCTACACCTTC. Translating gives CATQAVTGGYTF.

V and J are TRBV7-2 and TRBJ2-7; D gene ambiguous. The CDR3 length is 15 residues. Germline CDR1 is SGHTA and CDR2 is FQGNSA. V lost 0 bases and J 0 bases, leaving 9 bases between the germline ends. The CDR3 DNA follows: TGTGCCAGCAGCTTAGCCCGGATGGACTCCTACGAGCAGTACGTC. Residues: CASSLARMDSYEQYV.

J is TRBJ2-7 and V is TRBV28, with 8 bases matching TRBD2. The CDR3 loop spans 15 amino acids. CDR1 and CDR2 (germline): MDHEN, SYDVKM. V trimming: 2 bases; J trimming: 3 bases; junction bases outside the gene matches: 6. CDR3 sequence (DNA): TGTGCCAGCAGTTTAAACGGGGGGGGAGTCTACGAGCAGTACGTC. Translation gives CASSLNGGGVYEQYV.

The chain recombines TRBV28 with TRBJ2-5; D might be TRBD1 or TRBD2, each matching 5 bases. V lost 6 bases and J lost 10, with 18 bases in between. CDR3 length: 13 amino acids. Germline V CDR1 and CDR2: MDHEN, SYDVKM. CDR3 in DNA: TGTGCCAGCAGAGAATCGGGACCAGGGAGCCAGTACTTC. Residues: CASRESGPGSQYF.

In this sample, this clone turned up once. The rearrangement joins TRBV28 to TRBJ1-3, with D unclear. V was clipped by 5 bases and J by 0 bases, with 14 bases between them. Germline V lookup: CDR1 MDHEN, CDR2 SYDVKM. The CDR3 consists of 16 residues. The CDR3 sequence is CASSPSSAYSGNTIYF. As DNA, the CDR3 is TGTGCCAGCAGTCCCTCCTCAGCTTACTCTGGAAACACCATATATTTT.

The chain joins TRBV2 to TRBJ1-1; possibly TRBD1 for D (5 bases). From germline, CDR1 is SNHLY and CDR2 FYNNEI. V was clipped by 9 bases and J by 2 bases, with 10 bases between them. The CDR3 has 12 residues. CDR3 nucleotide sequence: TGTGCCAGGGGAGGGGAAAACACTGAAGCTTTCTTT. Amino acid sequence: CARGGENTEAFF. Combining the CDR3 with reference TRBV2 and TRBJ1-1 gives the whole variable domain EPEVTQTPSHQVTQMGQEVILRCVPISNHLYFYWYRQILGQKVEFLVSFYNNEISEKSEIFDDQFSVERPDGSNFTLKIRSTKLEDSAMYFCARGGENTEAFFGQGTRLTVV.

The chain uses TRBV5-1 and TRBJ1-1; no reliable D call. The length of the CDR3 is 13 residues. The V gene lost 2 bases and the J gene lost 4 bases, with 9 bases spanning the gap. Germline V gene lookup returns CDR1 SGHRS and CDR2 YFSETQ. The CDR3 loop reads CASSLNTGTEAFF. As DNA, the CDR3 is TGCGCCAGCAGCTTAAATACTGGCACTGAAGCTTTCTTT.

The rearrangement joins TRBV9 to TRBJ2-1; D is perhaps TRBD2 (6 bases). The CDR3 spans 16 residues. Germline lookup yields CDR1 SGDLS and CDR2 YYNGEE. V dropped 6 bases and J dropped 1 base, with 17 bases sitting between them. Here the CDR3 DNA reads TGTGCCAGCACAAGCTCCCGGGACTTTTCCTACAATGAGCAGTTCTTC. As protein: CASTSSRDFSYNEQFF.

This clone qualifies as medium-sized. This sequence joins TRBV2 and TRBJ1-5; no clear D gene. V dropped 5 bases and J dropped 11 bases, with 19 bases sitting between them. CDR1 SNHLY and CDR2 FYNNEI come from the germline V gene. The CDR3 totals 14 residues. For the CDR3, the DNA is TGTGCCAGCAGTCCTGACTCCGCTCAATCAGCCCAGCATTTT. Residues: CASSPDSAQSAQHF.

The count of this clone is one. The chain couples TRBV7-3 to TRBJ2-3, with D tentatively TRBD2 (6 bases). V gave up 5 bases and J gave up 0 bases, with 15 bases separating them. The CDR3 consists of 16 residues. In germline, CDR1 is SGHTA, CDR2 FQGTGA. CDR3 loop: CASSPGTSLSTDTQYF. The CDR3 nucleotides read TGTGCCAGCAGCCCCGGGACTTCTCTTAGCACAGATACGCAGTATTTT.

The chain employs TRBV6-1 and TRBJ2-7, with 9 bases fitting TRBD1. The CDR3 totals 13 residues. J lost 10 bases, V lost 5 bases, and 9 bases had no gene match. CDR1 is MNHNS, CDR2 SASEGT, per germline. This chain's CDR3 is CASSPGQGKEQYF. CDR3 nucleotide sequence: TGTGCCAGCAGTCCCGGACAGGGGAAGGAACAGTACTTC.

This clone appeared a single time. The genes are TRBV13 and TRBJ1-1; D is possibly TRBD1 (5 bases). CDR1 is PRHDT and CDR2 is FYEKMQ in the germline V gene (reference sequence). The CDR3 contains 13 residues. The V end lost 5 bases, the J end lost 3 bases, and 10 bases lay between the germline ends. CDR3 coding DNA: TGTGCCAGCAGCGCGCGGGGGGACACTGAAGCTTTCTTT. Its translation is CASSARGDTEAFF.

The chain employs TRBV30 and TRBJ2-2; D is undetermined. The V gene's germline CDR1 is GTSNPN and CDR2 SVGIG (reference sequence). The CDR3 is 11 residues long. Between the trimmed V and J ends, which lost 2 bases and 7 bases, there was a span of 5 bases. The CDR3 protein is CAWSLGGELFF. CDR3 in DNA: TGTGCCTGGAGTCTGGGCGGGGAGCTGTTTTTT.

In its sample, this clone is medium-sized (0.01 to 0.1%). V usage is TRBV2 and J usage is TRBJ1-6; 9 bases align to TRBD1. The CDR3 spans 15 residues. The trim removed 6 bases at V and 8 bases at J, leaving 8 bases unmatched. Germline V gene sequence: CDR1 SNHLY, CDR2 FYNNEI. CDR3 nucleotide sequence: TGTGCCAGCAGACAGGGGGCGCCTTTCGATTCACCCCTCCACTTT. Its translation: CASRQGAPFDSPLHF.

CDR3 sequence: CASSDLDYEQYF. CDR3 in DNA: TGTGCCAGCAGTGACCTTGACTACGAGCAGTACTTC. The chain recombines TRBV6-4 with TRBJ2-7; D gene uncertain. The germline gives CDR1 MRHNA, CDR2 SNTAGT. With 2 bases removed from V and 3 bases from J, the gap between germline ends came to 5 bases. The CDR3 consists of 12 residues.

The chain couples TRBV6-5 to TRBJ2-5; maybe TRBD1 (5 bases). Germline assignment: CDR1 MNHEY and CDR2 SVGAGI. V was cut by 0 bases and J by 3 bases, with 8 bases left in between. The CDR3 is 14 residues long. CDR3 in DNA: TGTGCCAGCAGTTACTCGCAGGGAAAAGAGACCCAGTACTTC. This gives the protein CASSYSQGKETQYF.

The chain employs TRBV9 and TRBJ2-6; no clear D. The CDR3 contains 18 residues. Trimming shortened V by 0 bases and J by 0 bases, and 13 bases separated the two germline ends. Germline CDR1 and CDR2: SGDLS and YYNGEE. The CDR3: CASSVALDHPSGANVLTF. The CDR3 coding sequence is TGTGCCAGCAGCGTAGCCCTCGATCACCCCTCTGGGGCCAACGTCCTGACTTTC.

This chain uses TRBV10-1 with TRBJ2-1, with 12 bases identical to TRBD1. The CDR3 consists of 16 residues. V lost 0 bases, J lost 5 bases, and 2 bases stayed unmatched. Germline loops: CDR1 WNHNN, CDR2 SYGVQD (reference sequence). The CDR3 coding sequence is TGCGCCAGCAGTGAGTCGGGGACAGGGGGCAACAATGAGCAGTTCTTC. Its translation: CASSESGTGGNNEQFF.

The chain carries TRBV11-1 and TRBJ2-5; possibly TRBD2 for D (6 bases). The CDR3 is 15 amino acids. With 1 base removed from V and 2 bases from J, the gap between germline ends came to 11 bases. The germline gives CDR1 SGHAT, CDR2 FQDESV (reference sequence). The CDR3: CASSLVSRGQETQYF. As DNA, the CDR3 is TGTGCCAGCAGCTTAGTCAGTCGGGGGCAAGAGACCCAGTACTTC.

This chain joins TRBV4-1 and TRBJ2-5; 10 nucleotides match TRBD1. The trim removed 2 bases at V and 5 bases at J, leaving 8 bases unmatched. This CDR3 region has 16 residues. CDR1 and CDR2 (germline): MGHRA, YSYEKL. The chain's CDR3 is CASSQSGTGARETQYF. The DNA for the CDR3 is TGCGCCAGCAGCCAATCCGGGACAGGGGCTCGGGAGACCCAGTACTTC.

This sequence joins TRBV4-3 and TRBJ1-1; D may be TRBD1 (6 bases). The length of the CDR3 is 14 residues. Trimming shortened V by 3 bases and J by 4 bases, and 12 bases separated the two germline ends. Germline V gene data show CDR1 as LGHNA and CDR2 as YSLEER. CDR3 region: CASSQQKGGTEAFF. DNA for the CDR3: TGCGCCAGCAGCCAGCAGAAAGGGGGCACTGAAGCTTTCTTT.

The chain joins TRBV6-5 to TRBJ1-1, with TRBD1 identical over 9 bases. The CDR3 consists of 15 residues. Germline V CDR1 and CDR2: MNHEY, SVGAGI. V lost 7 bases to trimming and J lost 3 bases; unmatched junction nucleotides: 9. Here the CDR3 DNA reads TGTGCCAGCAAAAGGGGGACAGGGAGGGACACTGAAGCTTTCTTT. It yields the protein CASKRGTGRDTEAFF.

V is TRBV6-5 and J is TRBJ1-4, with D possibly matching TRBD1 (5 bases). This CDR3 has 15 residues. Germline assignment: CDR1 MNHEY and CDR2 SVGAGI. Trimming removed 4 bases from V and 2 bases from J, with 11 bases in between. The CDR3 spells CASSSTQDTNEKLFF. The DNA for the CDR3 is TGTGCCAGCAGTTCGACACAGGATACTAATGAAAAACTGTTTTTT.

The chain recombines TRBV4-1 with TRBJ2-1; D perhaps matches TRBD1 (6 bases). In germline, CDR1 is MGHRA, CDR2 YSYEKL. Trimming cost V 0 bases and J 0 bases, with 12 bases left between them. This CDR3 spans 17 amino acids. The CDR3 is CASSQEPRGYSYNEQFF. In nucleotides, the CDR3 is TGCGCCAGCAGCCAAGAACCCAGGGGCTACTCCTACAATGAGCAGTTCTTC.

V and J are TRBV7-6 and TRBJ2-7; TRBD2 might be the D (6 bases). CDR3 length equals 14 residues. V lost 5 bases to trimming and J lost 3 bases, with 14 bases between them. Germline V gene lookup returns CDR1 SGHVS and CDR2 FNYEAQ. CDR3 nucleotide sequence: TGTGCCAGCAGCCCCTCGGGGGAGTACTACGAGCAGTACGTC. This encodes CASSPSGEYYEQYV.

In this sample, this clone turned up a few times. This chain connects TRBV9 to TRBJ2-3; TRBD2 might be the D (5 bases). Germline V gene data show CDR1 as SGDLS and CDR2 as YYNGEE. V lost 1 base and J lost 5, with 14 bases in between. This CDR3 spans 15 amino acids. This chain's CDR3 is CASSVRSGSVDTQYF. CDR3 bases: TGTGCCAGCAGCGTACGGAGCGGTTCAGTAGATACGCAGTATTTT.

V usage is TRBV7-9 and J usage is TRBJ1-1; D might be TRBD1 (5 bases). V lost 1 base and J 1 base, leaving 10 bases between the germline ends. CDR3 length: 15 amino acids. Germline V gives CDR1 SEHNR, CDR2 FQNEAQ (reference sequence). CDR3 loop: CASSLGPTGNTEAFF. CDR3 nucleotides: TGTGCCAGCAGCTTAGGTCCCACAGGGAACACTGAAGCTTTCTTT.

The J gene is TRBJ2-6, the V gene TRBV19; either TRBD1 or TRBD2 may supply D (5 bases each). The V and J ends lost 6 bases and 11 bases respectively, with 11 bases between them. The CDR3 extends over 12 amino acids. The germline CDR1 and CDR2 sequences are LNHDA and SQIVND (reference sequence). The CDR3 sequence: CASRGDPDVLTF. The CDR3 DNA reads TGTGCCAGTAGGGGGGATCCGGACGTCCTGACTTTC.

This sequence joins TRBV5-1 and TRBJ1-2; D uncertain. Trimming pared 4 bases from V and 2 bases from J, leaving 21 bases between. Germline V gives CDR1 SGHRS, CDR2 YFSETQ. This CDR3 has 17 amino acids. DNA of the CDR3: TGCGCCAGCAGCCCTGGAAGATGGGCAGGTCCCAACTATGGCTACACCTTC. As protein: CASSPGRWAGPNYGYTF. The full variable domain, with the rest looked up from reference TRBV5-1 and TRBJ1-2, is KAGVTQTPRYLIKTRGQQVTLSCSPISGHRSVSWYQQTPGQGLQFLFEYFSETQRNKGNFPGRFSGRQFSNSRSEMNVSTLELGDSALYLCASSPGRWAGPNYGYTFGSGTRLTVV.

The chain employs TRBV4-3 and TRBJ2-2; TRBD2 matches at 11 bases. The CDR3 has 18 residues. V lost 4 bases, J lost 0 bases, and 7 bases stayed unmatched. In germline, CDR1 is LGHNA, CDR2 YSLEER. CDR3 DNA sequence: TGCGCCAGCAGCCCTCTAACTAGCGGGGGAGCGAACACCGGGGAGCTGTTTTTT. Its protein is CASSPLTSGGANTGELFF.

The chain joins TRBV9 to TRBJ2-2; the D is unclear. The CDR3 runs 14 residues. In germline, CDR1 is SGDLS, CDR2 YYNGEE. Trimming pared 5 bases from V and 2 bases from J, leaving 10 bases between. The CDR3 DNA follows: TGTGCCAGCAGAGCCACCCGTAACACCGGGGAGCTGTTTTTT. Translated, it gives CASRATRNTGELFF.